A selection of T cell receptor beta chains follows, all from one sample in a study of T cell repertoires in cytomegalovirus infection. Via MiXCR, TCRdb re-called the reads, giving one row per CDR3 protein. The sample consists of about 700,000 distinct CDR3 sequences, about 33% of them appearing once. These receptors lack a known antigen. The starting material was cultured PBMCs, obtained from culture after CMV antigen stimulation. These receptors were obtained from a human donor in good health (CMV status not recorded). Some clones in this sample may be carry-over from other donors' samples. The CDR3 runs from the conserved cysteine through the conserved F or W.

v_call	j_call	cdr3_aa
TRBV5-6	TRBJ2-1	CASSRDRGAPYYNEQFF
TRBV20-1	TRBJ2-7	CSARLAGSRYEQYF
TRBV28	TRBJ2-2	CASRGSGELFF
TRBV6-5	TRBJ1-5	CASSYATNQPQHF
TRBV10-3	TRBJ1-4	CAISDRRQPNEKLFF
TRBV6-5	TRBJ1-1	CASRFGTGGTEAFF
TRBV12-3/TRBV12-4	TRBJ2-5	CASSFGTPTETQYF
TRBV7-3	TRBJ2-7	CASSLVTGNSYEQYF
TRBV6-1	TRBJ1-1	CASSKDRDHTEAFF
TRBV10-3	TRBJ2-1	CAISAWGEGPGSNEQFF
TRBV5-4	TRBJ2-2	CASSSGEGWTGELFF
TRBV18	TRBJ1-2	CASSPVGDNYGYTF
TRBV5-1	TRBJ1-1	CASSLGDTYSSEAFF
TRBV6-5	TRBJ1-1	CASSYGGRLRAEAFF
TRBV10-3	TRBJ2-3	CAISARGLMEYF
TRBV14	TRBJ2-1	CASSQLAGVRDEQFF
TRBV5-1	TRBJ1-2	CASSLDVGYYGYTF
TRBV20-1	TRBJ1-4	CSAPGGNEKLFF
TRBV6-2/TRBV6-3	TRBJ2-5	CASGSWTQYF
TRBV19	TRBJ1-1	CASTGQGDLRTEAFF
TRBV7-6	TRBJ2-7	CASSLVHSGLGEQYF
TRBV7-2	TRBJ2-1	CASSPVGLTYNEQFF
TRBV6-1	TRBJ1-1	CASSRPQSGEAFF
TRBV12-5	TRBJ2-3	CASGLVRASTTDTQYF
TRBV12-3/TRBV12-4	TRBJ2-7	CASSLGSTSGDFYEQYF
TRBV7-2	TRBJ2-3	CASSLGFLLAGVTDTQYF
TRBV12-3/TRBV12-4	TRBJ2-1	CASSFAPARNEQFF
TRBV7-2	TRBJ2-7	CASSFAHWSSYEQYF
TRBV19	TRBJ1-6	CASQEANINSPLHF
TRBV7-6	TRBJ1-1	CASSLAGQLMNTEAFF
TRBV5-1	TRBJ2-6	CASSPGEPGANVLTF
TRBV2	TRBJ2-7	CASTDGGYEQYF
TRBV28	TRBJ1-4	CASSRNANEKLFF
TRBV6-2/TRBV6-3	TRBJ2-1	CASSYRWQGPCEQFF
TRBV6-5	TRBJ2-7	CASSRGPGYEQYF
TRBV6-5	TRBJ1-2	CASSYSKRESYTF
TRBV3-1	TRBJ2-1	CASSQFNGVGNEQFF
TRBV4-1	TRBJ1-5	CASSQALVQPQHF
TRBV20-1	TRBJ1-2	CSASLGYTF
TRBV6-1	TRBJ1-5	CASSERLGYSNQPQHF
TRBV19	TRBJ1-5	CASSIGRSGDQPQHF
TRBV6-5	TRBJ2-3	CASTRSGLTDTQYF
TRBV10-3	TRBJ1-1	CAIRRGLNTEAFF
TRBV6-5	TRBJ2-3	CASSYSGQGTDTQYF
TRBV15	TRBJ1-4	CATSRDPAGLATNEKLFF
TRBV7-8	TRBJ1-2	CASSPRAGGGYGYTF
TRBV4-1	TRBJ2-3	CASSQLLAATDTQYF
TRBV6-1	TRBJ1-4	CASSEPTVHLFF